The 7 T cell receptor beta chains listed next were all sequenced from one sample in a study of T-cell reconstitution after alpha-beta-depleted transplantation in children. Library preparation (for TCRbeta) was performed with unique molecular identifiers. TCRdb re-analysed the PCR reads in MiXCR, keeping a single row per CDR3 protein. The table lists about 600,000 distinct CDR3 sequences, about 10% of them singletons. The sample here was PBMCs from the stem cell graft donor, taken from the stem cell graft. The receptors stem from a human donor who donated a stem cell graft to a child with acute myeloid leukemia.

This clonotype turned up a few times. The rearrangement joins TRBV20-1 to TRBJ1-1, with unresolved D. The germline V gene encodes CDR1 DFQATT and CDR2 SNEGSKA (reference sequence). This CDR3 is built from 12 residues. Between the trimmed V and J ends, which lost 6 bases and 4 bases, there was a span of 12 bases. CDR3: CSAAPRFTEAFF. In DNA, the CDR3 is TGCAGTGCCGCACCTCGCTTCACTGAAGCTTTCTTT.

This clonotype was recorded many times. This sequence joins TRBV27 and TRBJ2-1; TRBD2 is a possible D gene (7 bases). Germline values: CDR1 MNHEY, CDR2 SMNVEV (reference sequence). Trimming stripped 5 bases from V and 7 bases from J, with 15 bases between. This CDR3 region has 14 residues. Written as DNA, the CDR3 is TGTGCCAGCAGTCCAACGGGGAGGGGGAATGAGCAGTTCTTC. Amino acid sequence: CASSPTGRGNEQFF.

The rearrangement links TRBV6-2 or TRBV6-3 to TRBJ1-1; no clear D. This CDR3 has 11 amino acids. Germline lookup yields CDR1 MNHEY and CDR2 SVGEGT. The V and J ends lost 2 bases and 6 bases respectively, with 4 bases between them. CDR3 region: CASSYAAEAFF. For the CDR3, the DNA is TGTGCCAGCAGTTACGCGGCTGAAGCTTTCTTT.

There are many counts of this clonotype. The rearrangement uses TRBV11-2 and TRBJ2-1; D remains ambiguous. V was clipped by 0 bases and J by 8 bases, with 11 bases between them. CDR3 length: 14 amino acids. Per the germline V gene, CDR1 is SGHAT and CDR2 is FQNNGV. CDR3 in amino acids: CASSLDYVTYEQFF. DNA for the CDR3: TGTGCCAGCAGCTTAGATTATGTGACCTATGAGCAGTTCTTC.

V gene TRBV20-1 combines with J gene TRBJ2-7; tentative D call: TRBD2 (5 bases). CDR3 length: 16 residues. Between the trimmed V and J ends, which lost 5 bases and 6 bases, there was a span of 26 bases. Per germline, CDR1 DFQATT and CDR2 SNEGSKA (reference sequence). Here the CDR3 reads CSAGPLRTYGPFEQYF. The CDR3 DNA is TGCAGTGCTGGACCCCTCCGGACTTACGGACCTTTCGAGCAGTACTTC.

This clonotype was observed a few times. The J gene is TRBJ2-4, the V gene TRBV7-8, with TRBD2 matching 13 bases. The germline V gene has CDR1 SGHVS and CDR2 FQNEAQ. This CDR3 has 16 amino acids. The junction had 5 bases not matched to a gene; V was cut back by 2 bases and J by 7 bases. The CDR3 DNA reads TGTGCCAGCAGCTTACGCGAGACTAGCGGGAGGAACATTCAGTACTTC. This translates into CASSLRETSGRNIQYF. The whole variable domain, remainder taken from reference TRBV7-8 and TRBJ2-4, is GAGVSQSPRYKVAKRGQDVALRCDPISGHVSLFWYQQALGQGPEFLTYFQNEAQLDKSGLPSDRFFAERPEGSVSTLKIQRTQQEDSAVYLCASSLRETSGRNIQYFGAGTRLSVL.

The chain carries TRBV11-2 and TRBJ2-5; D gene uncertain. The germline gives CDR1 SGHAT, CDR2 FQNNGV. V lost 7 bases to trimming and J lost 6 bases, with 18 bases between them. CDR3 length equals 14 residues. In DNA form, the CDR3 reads TGTGCCAGCACCCCCACCACGAGTCAGCAGACCCAGTACTTC. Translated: CASTPTTSQQTQYF.